The source of this TCR beta chain is a study of memory CD4+ T cells and cytomegalovirus serostatus. Overall study results and limits: About two fifths of the roughly 160 known CMV-associated TCRbeta sequences appeared in CD4+ memory.

Single viable CD3+CD4+CD8-CD45RO+ cells were sorted as the memory CD4+ T cells. The CDR3 sequence is 14 residues long. Germline CDR1 and CDR2: KGHSH and LQKENI. After removal of 6 bases from V and 6 bases from J, the junction contained 10 bases not matched to a gene. Clones were sequenced by immunoSEQ multiplex PCR, and TCRdb holds only the in-frame ones, with some missing. The repertoire holds some 52,000 clones, with around 83% as singletons. On this clone itself: Its antigen is not identified.

Sequenced material: memory CD4+ T cells from blood. This chain connects TRBV18 to TRBJ1-1; 7 bases agree with TRBD1. This clonotype originated in an adult in good health and CMV-seropositive. For the CDR3, the DNA is TGTGCCAGCTCCCAGGGACATCAGGGGGCTGAAGCTTTCTTT. Residues: CASSQGHQGAEAFF.